The 13 T cell receptor beta chains below were found in one sample sequenced in a study of blood T cell repertoires in COVID-19. Sequencing was performed with immunoSEQ multiplex PCR; in TCRdb, only in-frame clones are kept and a portion is missing. The sample has around 100,000 clones; about 91% are singletons. Sample: peripheral blood. These receptor sequences come from a human donor in a cohort sampled during active COVID-19.

The gene calls are TRBV2 and TRBJ2-6; D call uncertain. V was cut by 5 bases and J by 0 bases, with 11 bases left in between. There are 16 residues in the CDR3. Germline CDR1 and CDR2: SNHLY and FYNNEI. The DNA for the CDR3 is TGTGCCAGCAGTCTCGACAACCGCTCTGGGGCCAACGTCCTGACTTTC. Protein sequence: CASSLDNRSGANVLTF.

The table lists this clone with a count of one. J is TRBJ2-5 and V is TRBV19; tentative D call: TRBD2 (6 bases). CDR1 LNHDA and CDR2 SQIVND come from the germline V gene (reference sequence). The CDR3 length is 13 residues. The V end lost 5 bases, the J end lost 4 bases, and 11 bases lay between the germline ends. Written as DNA, the CDR3 is TGTGCCAGTAGTTCGACTAGGGGAGAGACCCAGTACTTC. Its protein is CASSSTRGETQYF.

The chain uses TRBV5-4 and TRBJ1-3; D is ambiguous. The length of the CDR3 is 14 residues. From germline, CDR1 is SGHNT and CDR2 YYREEE (reference sequence). V lost 4 bases to trimming and J lost 7 bases, with 15 bases between them. CDR3 in amino acids: CASSTGFASNTIYF. CDR3 nucleotide sequence: TGTGCCAGCAGCACGGGATTCGCCAGCAACACCATATATTTT.

The rearrangement uses TRBV7-9 and TRBJ1-2; 8 nucleotides match TRBD1. The CDR3 totals 15 residues. Per the germline V gene, CDR1 is SEHNR and CDR2 is FQNEAQ (reference sequence). V shed 1 base, J shed 3 bases, and the junction held 4 bases outside the gene matches. The CDR3, as DNA: TGTGCCAGCAGCTTAGGGGACAGGCGACACTATGGCTACACCTTC. Translated, it gives CASSLGDRRHYGYTF.

The chain couples TRBV20-1 to TRBJ1-5, with D possibly matching TRBD1 (5 bases). Germline-derived CDR1 and CDR2 are DFQATT and SNEGSKA (reference sequence). The CDR3 is 14 amino acids. Trimming removed 3 bases from V and 0 bases from J, with 9 bases in between. The CDR3 protein is CSASGRDSNQPQHF. In DNA, the CDR3 is TGCAGTGCTAGTGGCAGGGATAGCAATCAGCCCCAGCATTTT.

This sequence joins TRBV19 and TRBJ2-2; D possibly corresponds to TRBD2 (5 bases). The CDR3 loop spans 14 amino acids. V lost 7 bases and J lost 3, with 12 bases in between. The germline gives CDR1 LNHDA, CDR2 SQIVND (reference sequence). In DNA form, the CDR3 reads TGTGCCAGTAAAGAGGGATCTTACACCGGGGAGCTGTTTTTT. Amino acids: CASKEGSYTGELFF.

The genes are TRBV27 and TRBJ2-7, with D possibly being TRBD1 (6 bases). The CDR3 consists of 14 residues. Germline CDR1 reads MNHEY; CDR2 reads SMNVEV (reference sequence). Trimming pared 6 bases from V and 2 bases from J, leaving 14 bases between. The CDR3: CASSRGQSTYEQYF. CDR3 nucleotides: TGTGCCAGCAGCCGCGGACAGTCCACCTACGAGCAGTACTTC.

V and J are TRBV6-5 and TRBJ1-1; 8 bases fit TRBD1. CDR1 and CDR2 (germline): MNHEY, SVGAGI. The CDR3 runs to 14 residues. Unmatched junction bases numbered 4, after V lost 7 bases and J lost 0 bases. The CDR3: CASTQGALNTEAFF. The DNA of the CDR3 is TGTGCCAGCACTCAGGGGGCCCTGAACACTGAAGCTTTCTTT.

The chain joins TRBV4-2 to TRBJ1-2; D is undetermined. Per the germline V gene, CDR1 is LGHNA and CDR2 is YNFKEQ. V lost 4 bases and J lost 7, with 16 bases in between. This CDR3 spans 14 amino acids. In DNA form, the CDR3 reads TGTGCCAGCAGCCCTCCCGGGGAAGCGGGTGGCTACACCTTC. Amino acid sequence: CASSPPGEAGGYTF.

The J gene is TRBJ2-7, the V gene TRBV3-1 (or the pseudogene TRBV3-2), with D perhaps TRBD2 (5 bases). CDR1 LGHDT and CDR2 YNNKEL come from the germline V gene (reference sequence). V lost 1 base and J 3 bases, leaving 13 bases between the germline ends. The CDR3 consists of 15 residues. CDR3 in DNA: TGTGCCAGCAGCCAAGTCGGAGGCAGAGACTACGAGCAGTACTTC. Its translation is CASSQVGGRDYEQYF.

This chain links TRBV19 with TRBJ1-4, with D possibly TRBD1 on 5 matching bases. V was cut by 5 bases and J by 2 bases, with 18 bases left in between. The length of the CDR3 is 17 residues. Germline V gene data show CDR1 as LNHDA and CDR2 as SQIVND (reference sequence). The CDR3 sequence: CASSRVLRGGTNEKLFF. CDR3 in DNA: TGTGCCAGTAGTCGTGTTTTGAGGGGAGGGACTAATGAAAAACTGTTTTTT.

V usage is TRBV10-3 and J usage is TRBJ1-6; TRBD1 matches at 9 bases. With V trimmed by 6 bases and J by 5 bases, 2 bases remained unmatched. Germline loops: CDR1 ENHRY, CDR2 SYGVKD. This CDR3 spans 14 amino acids. The CDR3, as DNA: TGTGCCATCAGCAGGGACAGGGATAATTCACCCCTCCACTTT. Residues: CAISRDRDNSPLHF.

V gene TRBV19 combines with J gene TRBJ1-6; the match to TRBD1 covers 8 bases. The CDR3 consists of 15 residues. V lost 5 bases and J lost 7; bases outside the gene matches: 7. Germline CDR1 and CDR2: LNHDA and SQIVND (reference sequence). The CDR3 is CASSLQTGGNSPLHF. The CDR3 DNA reads TGTGCCAGTAGTCTCCAAACAGGGGGGAATTCACCCCTCCACTTT.